Listed below are T cell receptor beta chains from one sample, sequenced in a study of T cell changes during pregnancy in multiple sclerosis. TCRdb keeps only in-frame clones here, not all; method: immunoSEQ multiplex PCR. Among roughly 87,000 clones listed, about 91% were seen once. The sequenced sample was PBMCs, obtained in the first trimester of pregnancy. The receptors here all came from a female donor in good health, serving as a control in a pregnancy study. Some clones in this sample may be carry-over from other donors' samples. Each CDR3 is given with its conserved first and last residue. Fields, in order: V gene, J gene, D gene, clone size, CDR3 DNA, CDR3 protein. D genes are given only for firm matches. The listing skips clone size in some rows; elsewhere it reads once, few, many or a size class.

>TRBV7-2|TRBJ1-1|TRBD1|once
TGTGCCAGCAGCTTGGACAGGGGCGATTGGACTGAAGCTTTCTTT
CASSLDRGDWTEAFF
>TRBV27|TRBJ2-6|TRBD1|-
TGTGCCAGCAGTTTGACAGGGGGCCCAAGCTCTGGGGCCAACGTCCTGACTTTC
CASSLTGGPSSGANVLTF
>TRBV6-5|TRBJ1-1|-|-
TGTGCCAGCAGTTACTCGACTAGGGACACTGAAGCTTTCTTT
CASSYSTRDTEAFF
>TRBV7-9|TRBJ2-4|TRBD2|-
TGTGCCAGCGGGGGAGGGGCGGGCGAAAACATTCAGTACTTC
CASGGGAGENIQYF
>TRBV27|TRBJ2-2|TRBD1|-
TGTGCCAGCAGTCCGGGACAGGGGCCCGGGGAGCTGTTTTTT
CASSPGQGPGELFF
>TRBV6-5|TRBJ2-1|TRBD2|-
TGTGCCAGCAGCACTTCTAGCGGGGGGTACAATGAGCAGTTCTTC
CASSTSSGGYNEQFF
>TRBV28|TRBJ2-7|TRBD1|-
TGTGCCAGTTGGACAGGGGGCCCGGTAGCCTACGAGCAGTACTTC
CASWTGGPVAYEQYF
>TRBV28|TRBJ1-5|TRBD1|few
TGTGCCAGCAGGTTGGGACAGGGCAATCAGCCCCAGCATTTT
CASRLGQGNQPQHF
>TRBV9|TRBJ1-3|-|-
TGTGCCAGCAGCGCGGACACTGGAAACACCATATATTTT
CASSADTGNTIYF
>TRBV7-6|TRBJ2-7|-|-
TGTGCCAGCAGCTTAGACAGAAATGAGCAGTACTTC
CASSLDRNEQYF
>TRBV19|TRBJ1-2|TRBD1|few
TGTGCCAGTAGTGGGCGGACAGGGCCATCCGGCTACACCTTC
CASSGRTGPSGYTF
>TRBV11-2|TRBJ2-7|-|-
TGTGCCAGCAGCTCCCCCCGGGGGTACTACGAGCAGTACTTC
CASSSPRGYYEQYF
>TRBV7-6|TRBJ1-6|-|-
TGTGCCAGCAGCTTAACAGGGTCCTATAATTCACCCCTCCACTTT
CASSLTGSYNSPLHF
>TRBV6-1|TRBJ2-7|-|-
TGTGCCAGCAGTAAATCTCAGGGGTCCTACGAGCAGTACTTC
CASSKSQGSYEQYF
>TRBV13|TRBJ2-4|TRBD2|-
TGTGCCAGCAGCTTACGACGGGGGGAAAACATTCAGTACTTC
CASSLRRGENIQYF
>TRBV7-9|TRBJ1-2|TRBD1|-
TGTGCCAGCAGCCGGGACAGGGAACCCCTCTATGGCTACACCTTC
CASSRDREPLYGYTF
>TRBV15|TRBJ1-2|-|-
TGTGCCACCAGCAGAGATCGGGAGGACTTATCGCTCTCTGGCTACACCTTC
CATSRDREDLSLSGYTF
>TRBV10-3|TRBJ1-1|TRBD1|-
TGTGCCATCAGTGAAGGCAGGGGGCCGACTCCCCTGGGCACTGAAGCTTTCTTT
CAISEGRGPTPLGTEAFF
>TRBV5-4|TRBJ2-1|TRBD2|-
TGTGCCAGCAGCTTGGGCGGGAGTGGGTACAATGAGCAGTTCTTC
CASSLGGSGYNEQFF
>TRBV11-3|TRBJ1-1|-|-
TGTGCCAGCAGCTTAGGAGGAGGGATGAACACTGAAGCTTTCTTT
CASSLGGGMNTEAFF
>TRBV15|TRBJ1-4|-|-
TGTGCCACCAGCGCGACAGGAGGTGCAACTAATGAAAAACTGTTTTTT
CATSATGGATNEKLFF
>TRBV11-2|TRBJ2-5|-|-
TGTGCCAGCAGTCGACACAGGACGGAGACCCAGTACTTC
CASSRHRTETQYF
>TRBV27|TRBJ2-5|-|-
TGTGCCAGCAGTTTATGGGCTCCCCAGTCCGAGCCGGGGGAGACCCAGTACTTC
CASSLWAPQSEPGETQYF
>TRBV7-9|TRBJ1-4|-|-
TGTGCCAGCAGTAGAACCGGGACAATGATAGAAAAACTGTTTTTT
CASSRTGTMIEKLFF
>TRBV5-1|TRBJ1-2|TRBD1|-
TGCGCCAGCAGCTTGGAGTATGCGGGACAGGGGGTATTAGGCTACACCTTC
CASSLEYAGQGVLGYTF
>TRBV28|TRBJ2-7|-|once
TGTGCCAGCACCCCCCCGACTCCATCCTACGAGCAGTACTTC
CASTPPTPSYEQYF
>TRBV28|TRBJ2-5|-|-
TGTGCCAGCAGTTTGAGGCAAGAGACCCAGTACTTC
CASSLRQETQYF
>TRBV9|TRBJ2-1|TRBD2|-
TGTGCCAGCAGCGTTGGCCAACTAGCGGGTAACGGAAATGAGCAGTTCTTC
CASSVGQLAGNGNEQFF
>TRBV28|TRBJ1-1|-|-
TGTGCCAGCAGTCCGGTCACTGAAGCTTTCTTT
CASSPVTEAFF
>TRBV14|TRBJ1-1|TRBD1|-
TGTGCCAGCAGCCAGGGTGGGACAGCCAATGAAGCTTTCTTT
CASSQGGTANEAFF
>TRBV5-4|TRBJ1-3|-|-
TGTGCCAGCAGCTTGGGGCTTTCTGGAAACACCATATATTTT
CASSLGLSGNTIYF
>TRBV21-1|TRBJ1-1|-|few
TGTGCCAGGAGGGAGGTGACTTTCTTT
CARREVTFF
>TRBV29-1|TRBJ2-1|TRBD2|-
TGCAGCGGCCAGGATTTCCTAGCGGGGTCAAATGAGCAGTTCTTC
CSGQDFLAGSNEQFF
>TRBV7-3|TRBJ2-1|TRBD2|few
TGTGCCAGCAGCCCCACGACTAGCGGCAAGCAGTTCTTC
CASSPTTSGKQFF
>TRBV27|TRBJ2-2|-|-
TGTGCCAGCAGTTTATCCTACACCGGGGAGCTGTTTTTT
CASSLSYTGELFF
>TRBV5-1|TRBJ2-7|TRBD1|-
TGCGCCAGCAGCTCCGGGACAGGGGGCTTCGAGCAGTACTTC
CASSSGTGGFEQYF
>TRBV15|TRBJ2-7|-|-
TGTGCCACCAGCGGGAGGATCGACGAGCAGTACTTC
CATSGRIDEQYF
>TRBV13|TRBJ2-1|-|-
TGTGCCAGCAGCCCAGGTCCCGGGGTGAGGGACAATGAGCAGTTCTTC
CASSPGPGVRDNEQFF
>TRBV29-1|TRBJ2-7|TRBD2|-
TGCAGCGGCCTCGGGGGGTTGGGCGAGCAGTACTTC
CSGLGGLGEQYF
>TRBV6-4|TRBJ2-3|-|-
TGTGCCAGCAGTGGAGGGGGGGCAGATACGCAGTATTTT
CASSGGGADTQYF
>TRBV9|TRBJ2-7|TRBD1|-
TGTGCCAGCAGCTTTGACTTGGACAGGTCCTACGAGCAGTACTTC
CASSFDLDRSYEQYF
>TRBV7-8|TRBJ1-5|-|-
TGTGCCAGCAGCTTAAATACAGGGTTGGCTCAGCCCCAGCATTTT
CASSLNTGLAQPQHF
>TRBV18|TRBJ2-7|-|once
TGTGCCAGCTGGGCCGGGAGCTCCTACGAGCAGTACTTC
CASWAGSSYEQYF
>TRBV9|TRBJ2-5|-|-
TGTGCCAGCAGTCCCACAGGGCGAGAAGAGACCCAGTACTTC
CASSPTGREETQYF
>TRBV15|TRBJ2-2|-|-
TGTGCCACCAGCAGTAGACAGACCGGGGAGCTGTTTTTT
CATSSRQTGELFF
>TRBV29-1|TRBJ2-7|TRBD1|-
TGCAGCGCAGCCACAGGGGGCCCAAGTGTCAACGAGCAGTACTTC
CSAATGGPSVNEQYF
>TRBV27|TRBJ1-2|TRBD1|-
TGTGCCAGCAGTCCTGGACAGGGGTCCTATGGCTACACCTTC
CASSPGQGSYGYTF
>TRBV18|TRBJ1-5|TRBD1|-
TGTGCCAGCTCAGCGGACAGGTGGGATCAGCCCCAGCATTTT
CASSADRWDQPQHF